Below, 29 T cell receptor beta chains from the same sample are listed, as sequenced in a study of cytomegalovirus exposure and HLA in healthy donors. Generated by immunoSEQ multiplex PCR, the TCRdb table keeps only in-frame clones and is missing some. Among 80,000 to 100,000 clones listed, approximately 88% were seen once. The sequenced material came from PBMCs. These receptors all stem from a woman in her 30s in good health and CMV-seronegative.

The chain recombines TRBV27 with TRBJ2-3, with D perhaps matching TRBD1 (6 bases). The ends were cut back, 5 bases at V and 4 bases at J, with 13 bases in the middle. CDR1 is MNHEY, CDR2 SMNVEV, per germline (reference sequence). This CDR3 is 14 amino acids long. In DNA, the CDR3 is TGTGCCAGCAGTAGGAACAGGGCGGCAGATACGCAGTATTTT. It is translated as CASSRNRAADTQYF.

Only a few counts were recorded for this clone. The chain carries TRBV7-9 and TRBJ1-5; D is perhaps TRBD1 (5 bases). V shed 5 bases and J shed 6 bases, with 14 bases lying between them. This CDR3 comprises 14 residues. The germline V gene has CDR1 SEHNR and CDR2 FQNEAQ (reference sequence). In DNA form, the CDR3 reads TGTGCCAGCAGCCACGGGGGGGATAGTCAGCCCCAGCATTTT. Translation gives CASSHGGDSQPQHF. Variable domain in full (rest from reference TRBV7-9 and TRBJ1-5): DTGVSQNPRHKITKRGQNVTFRCDPISEHNRLYWYRQTLGQGPEFLTYFQNEAQLEKSRLLSDRFSAERPKGSFSTLEIQRTEQGDSAMYLCASSHGGDSQPQHFGDGTRLSIL.

This clone was observed a single time. The chain employs TRBV28 and TRBJ2-7, with D possibly TRBD1 on 5 matching bases. This CDR3 is built from 13 residues. Germline V gene data show CDR1 as MDHEN and CDR2 as SYDVKM. V lost 3 bases and J lost 3, with 9 bases in between. The CDR3 coding sequence is TGTGCCAGCAGTTTGACAGCTCTCTACGAGCAGTACTTC. Translating it yields CASSLTALYEQYF.

V gene TRBV7-9 combines with J gene TRBJ2-3; 11 bases are a match to TRBD1. Germline CDR1 reads SEHNR; CDR2 reads FQNEAQ (reference sequence). V shed 1 base, J shed 14 bases, and the junction held 2 bases outside the gene matches. The CDR3 covers 12 residues. The CDR3 DNA sequence: TGTGCCAGCAGCTTAGGGACAGGGGGCCCGTATTTT. The encoded protein is CASSLGTGGPYF.

The chain is built from TRBV5-4 and TRBJ1-6; D is undetermined. Germline V gene lookup returns CDR1 SGHNT and CDR2 YYREEE (reference sequence). Trimming stripped 0 bases from V and 5 bases from J, with 18 bases between. The CDR3 has 18 residues. CDR3 bases: TGTGCCAGCAGCTTGGAACTCATACCGAACAGCCATAATTCACCCCTCCACTTT. It is translated as CASSLELIPNSHNSPLHF.

V is TRBV11-2 and J is TRBJ2-2; D gene ambiguous. The V end was cut by 3 bases, the J end by 6 bases, with 8 bases between. The CDR3 is made up of 13 amino acids. Per the germline V gene, CDR1 is SGHAT and CDR2 is FQNNGV. CDR3 protein: CASSFSRSGELFF. Here the CDR3 DNA reads TGTGCCAGCAGCTTCTCGAGGTCCGGGGAGCTGTTTTTT.

The chain links TRBV19 to TRBJ2-7; no definite D call. The germline gives CDR1 LNHDA, CDR2 SQIVND (reference sequence). The ends were cut back, 5 bases at V and 2 bases at J, with 10 bases in the middle. CDR3 length: 13 amino acids. CDR3 nucleotides: TGTGCCAGTAGTGCGAGGTTTCCCTACGAGCAGTACTTC. Translation: CASSARFPYEQYF.

The J gene is TRBJ2-3, the V gene TRBV27, with 8 bases that match TRBD2. Trimming at V came to 7 bases and at J to 7 bases, leaving 10 bases not matched to a gene. Germline V lookup: CDR1 MNHEY, CDR2 SMNVEV (reference sequence). This CDR3 region has 14 residues. CDR3 nucleotides: TGTGCCAGCAAGGTGGGGCGGGAGGTGAATACGCAGTATTTT. As protein: CASKVGREVNTQYF.

This clone was recorded once. The rearrangement links TRBV18 to TRBJ2-1, with TRBD1 identical over 9 bases. CDR1 is KGHSH, CDR2 LQKENI, per germline. The junction had 6 bases not matched to a gene; V was cut back by 8 bases and J by 7 bases. This CDR3 comprises 13 residues. The CDR3 region is CASRDRAGNEQFF. CDR3 nucleotide sequence: TGTGCCAGCCGGGACAGGGCCGGGAATGAGCAGTTCTTC.

V is TRBV7-9 and J is TRBJ1-1; TRBD1 matches 9 bases. The germline V gene encodes CDR1 SEHNR and CDR2 FQNEAQ (reference sequence). Losses at the gene ends were 3 bases for V and 1 base for J; bases not matched to a gene: 15. The CDR3 has 19 amino acids. As DNA, the CDR3 is TGTGCCAGCAGCTTCCGACCGGCCCTCATGGACAGGGGGAACACTGAAGCTTTCTTT. This encodes CASSFRPALMDRGNTEAFF.

The rearrangement joins TRBV29-1 to TRBJ2-3; TRBD1 matches at 9 bases. V lost 4 bases and J lost 6; bases outside the gene matches: 8. CDR1 is SQVTM and CDR2 is ANQGSEA in the germline V gene. The CDR3 totals 14 residues. In DNA form, the CDR3 reads TGCAGCGTTGGGGGGACAGGGAGGGGCGATACGCAGTATTTT. Its translation is CSVGGTGRGDTQYF.

The rearrangement links TRBV19 to TRBJ2-2; the D gene is possibly TRBD2 (5 bases). The length of the CDR3 is 13 residues. The V gene lost 8 bases and the J gene lost 1 base, with 8 bases spanning the gap. The germline V gene encodes CDR1 LNHDA and CDR2 SQIVND (reference sequence). CDR3 bases: TGTGCCAGTGGAGGCGGGAACACCGGGGAGCTGTTTTTT. Its protein is CASGGGNTGELFF.

The chain employs TRBV7-2 and TRBJ2-1, with D possibly matching TRBD2 (6 bases). Germline-derived CDR1 and CDR2 are SGHTA and FQGNSA. V lost 0 bases, J lost 6 bases, and 6 bases lay in between. The CDR3 has 13 residues. The CDR3 nucleotides are TGTGCCAGCAGCTTAGCTAGCGGCAATGAGCAGTTCTTC. Protein sequence: CASSLASGNEQFF. The whole variable domain, remainder taken from reference TRBV7-2 and TRBJ2-1, is GAGVSQSPSNKVTEKGKDVELRCDPISGHTALYWYRQSLGQGLEFLIYFQGNSAPDKSGLPSDRFSAERTGGSVSTLTIQRTQQEDSAVYLCASSLASGNEQFFGPGTRLTVL.

The rearrangement joins TRBV28 to TRBJ2-7; possible D gene TRBD2, 6 bases. V was cut by 7 bases and J by 2 bases, with 18 bases left in between. This CDR3 has 15 amino acids. CDR1 is MDHEN and CDR2 is SYDVKM in the germline V gene. The CDR3 bases are TGTGCCAGCAACCCTCTTTGGGGGGTCCCCTACGAGCAGTACTTC. Translated: CASNPLWGVPYEQYF.

This clone was seen only a few times. The chain recombines TRBV5-4 with TRBJ2-7; D uncertain. The CDR3 spans 13 residues. From germline, CDR1 is SGHNT and CDR2 YYREEE (reference sequence). With 5 bases removed from V and 5 bases from J, the gap between germline ends came to 14 bases. The CDR3: CASSLPAGNEQYF. Here the CDR3 DNA reads TGTGCCAGCAGTTTGCCCGCAGGAAACGAGCAGTACTTC. Looking up the rest from reference TRBV5-4 and TRBJ2-7 gives the full variable domain: ETGVTQSPTHLIKTRGQQVTLRCSSQSGHNTVSWYQQALGQGPQFIFQYYREEENGRGNFPPRFSGLQFPNYSSELNVNALELDDSALYLCASSLPAGNEQYFGPGTRLTVT.

This clone was recorded once. The chain joins TRBV28 to TRBJ1-1; possible D gene TRBD1, 5 bases. Trimming stripped 3 bases from V and 2 bases from J, with 10 bases between. CDR1 is MDHEN and CDR2 is SYDVKM in the germline V gene. This CDR3 has 14 residues. The DNA for the CDR3 is TGTGCCAGCAGTTTGGCGGGGGATAACACTGAAGCTTTCTTT. Protein: CASSLAGDNTEAFF.

The V call is TRBV10-3, the J call TRBJ2-6, with D possibly matching TRBD2 (6 bases). Deletions cut 7 bases from V and 2 bases from J, with 15 bases between. CDR1 and CDR2 (germline): ENHRY, SYGVKD. This CDR3 region has 16 residues. The CDR3 nucleotides are TGTGCCATCATGCAAGGGGAGGTCCCTGGGGCCAACGTCCTGACTTTC. Encoded protein: CAIMQGEVPGANVLTF.

The CDR3 reads CASSEAAGELFF. The CDR3 bases are TGTGCCAGTTCCGAGGCTGCCGGGGAGCTGTTTTTT. The chain uses TRBV28 and TRBJ2-2; no firm D call. In germline, CDR1 is MDHEN, CDR2 SYDVKM. There are 12 residues in the CDR3. V shed 9 bases and J shed 6 bases, with 11 bases lying between them.

V is TRBV15 and J is TRBJ2-2, with TRBD2 as a possible D gene (6 bases). The CDR3 contains 18 residues. Germline assignment: CDR1 LNHNV and CDR2 YYDKDF (reference sequence). V lost 0 bases and J 9 bases, leaving 23 bases between the germline ends. CDR3 residues: CATSRDSLRLVYQRELFF. In nucleotides, the CDR3 is TGTGCCACCAGCAGAGATAGTCTTCGACTAGTGTATCAGAGGGAGCTGTTTTTT.

The J gene is TRBJ1-1, the V gene TRBV11-2; 8 nucleotides match TRBD1. Unmatched junction bases numbered 13, after V lost 5 bases and J lost 5 bases. CDR1 is SGHAT, CDR2 FQNNGV, per germline. This CDR3 region has 16 residues. CDR3 sequence reads: CASSKQGQGGRTEAFF. DNA for the CDR3: TGTGCCAGCAGCAAGCAAGGACAGGGAGGGAGGACTGAAGCTTTCTTT.

This clone appeared a single time. The rearrangement uses TRBV2 and TRBJ2-3; 9 bases fit TRBD1. From germline, CDR1 is SNHLY and CDR2 FYNNEI. This CDR3 region has 13 residues. V was pared by 7 bases and J by 4 bases, with 3 bases of the junction left unmatched. The CDR3 spells CASMGTGSDTQYF. In DNA, the CDR3 is TGTGCCAGCATGGGGACAGGGTCAGATACGCAGTATTTT.

The V call is TRBV9, the J call TRBJ2-7, with 10 bases matching TRBD2. V was clipped by 4 bases and J by 4 bases; unmatched bases: 8. The CDR3 runs to 15 residues. Germline CDR1 is SGDLS and CDR2 is YYNGEE. The CDR3 coding sequence is TGTGCCAGCAGCTTAGGACGTAGCGGGGGGTACGAGCAGTACTTC. Translating it yields CASSLGRSGGYEQYF. Filled out from reference TRBV9 and TRBJ2-7, the complete variable domain reads DSGVTQTPKHLITATGQRVTLRCSPRSGDLSVYWYQQSLDQGLQFLIQYYNGEERAKGNILERFSAQQFPDLHSELNLSSLELGDSALYFCASSLGRSGGYEQYFGPGTRLTVT.

This clone was seen a single time. The chain carries TRBV7-8 and TRBJ2-4, with D possibly being TRBD1 (6 bases). V was clipped by 5 bases and J by 3 bases, with 14 bases between them. CDR1 is SGHVS, CDR2 FQNEAQ, per germline. The CDR3 is 15 residues long. CDR3 protein: CASSARPGDKNIQYF. The DNA of the CDR3 is TGTGCCAGCAGCGCGAGACCAGGGGACAAAAACATTCAGTACTTC.

The rearrangement uses TRBV27 and TRBJ1-1; 7 nucleotides line up with TRBD1. V lost 3 bases to trimming and J lost 7 bases; unmatched junction nucleotides: 11. Germline V gene lookup returns CDR1 MNHEY and CDR2 SMNVEV (reference sequence). CDR3 length: 15 amino acids. The CDR3 region is CASSFLRTGPSEAFF. Written as DNA, the CDR3 is TGTGCCAGCAGTTTCCTCAGGACAGGTCCTAGTGAAGCTTTCTTT.

About this clone: At one boundary the junction diverges from the germline segment, which might be a read error. The chain recombines TRBV7-7 with TRBJ2-2; a possible D gene is TRBD1 (6 bases). This CDR3 is 14 amino acids long. Germline V CDR1 and CDR2: SSHAT, FNYEAQ (reference sequence). As DNA, the CDR3 is TGTGCTAGCAGCTGGAGCAGGGGCACCGGGGAGCTGTTTTTT. Amino acid sequence: CASSWSRGTGELFF.

The chain recombines TRBV18 with TRBJ1-2, with TRBD1 as a possible D gene (6 bases). Germline V CDR1 and CDR2: KGHSH, LQKENI. Between the trimmed V and J ends, which lost 3 bases and 2 bases, there was a span of 10 bases. The CDR3 totals 14 residues. DNA for the CDR3: TGTGCCAGCTCACCGAAAGGACAGAACTATGGCTACACCTTC. Protein product: CASSPKGQNYGYTF.

In its sample, this clone was seen once. V and J are TRBV5-5 and TRBJ1-2, with D tentatively TRBD1 (5 bases). This CDR3 has 15 amino acids. The V gene's germline CDR1 is SGHKS and CDR2 YYEKEE (reference sequence). Trimming left V 0 bases short and J 4 bases short, with 13 bases between. CDR3 protein: CASSLVGATGYGYTF. CDR3 nucleotides: TGTGCCAGCAGCTTGGTAGGGGCTACTGGCTATGGCTACACCTTC. The whole variable domain, filled in from reference TRBV5-5 and TRBJ1-2, reads DAGVTQSPTHLIKTRGQQVTLRCSPISGHKSVSWYQQVLGQGPQFIFQYYEKEERGRGNFPDRFSARQFPNYSSELNVNALLLGDSALYLCASSLVGATGYGYTFGSGTRLTVV.

Only a few counts were recorded for this clone. The chain is built from TRBV6-5 and TRBJ1-6; D call uncertain. Looked up from germline, CDR1 is MNHEY and CDR2 is SVGAGI. The germline V and J ends were trimmed by 6 bases and 11 bases, with 17 bases remaining between them. There are 14 residues in the CDR3. The CDR3 region has the DNA TGTGCCAGCAGCCCGGGGAGCGGCGGGCCACCCCTCCACTTT. This codes for CASSPGSGGPPLHF.

This chain links TRBV6-1 with TRBJ1-2, with a possible D match to TRBD1 (6 bases). CDR1 is MNHNS, CDR2 SASEGT, per germline. This CDR3 region has 13 residues. V lost 8 bases and J 4 bases, leaving 14 bases between the germline ends. Written as DNA, the CDR3 is TGTGCCAGCTCTCCAGGGGACGGCTATGGCTACACCTTC. It is translated as CASSPGDGYGYTF.